The rows below give T cell receptor beta chains drawn from one sample of a study of CD8 T cells in Susac syndrome. TCRdb ran MiXCR on the immunoSEQ multiplex PCR reads and lists one entry per CDR3 protein. In the table there are roughly 200,000 distinct CDR3 sequences, around 96% of which are singletons. The sequenced sample consisted of CD4+ T cells from PBMCs. These receptors came from a human donor in good health. The CDR3 runs from the conserved cysteine through the conserved F or W. Each record gives: CDR3 DNA, CDR3 protein, clone size, V gene, D gene, J gene. D genes are given only for firm matches. Clone size, where shown, is once, few, many, or a class for clones that have expanded.

TGCAGCGTCGTCAACAGGGGGGGCAAAAACATTCAGTACTTC,CSVVNRGGKNIQYF,once,TRBV29-1,NA,TRBJ2-4
TGTGCCAGCCTAGCGGGAGGGCCGAATGAGCAGTTCTTC,CASLAGGPNEQFF,NA,TRBV6-2/TRBV6-3,TRBD2,TRBJ2-1
TGTGCCAGCAGCAGGGGGTTTGGCAATCAGCCCCAGCATTTT,CASSRGFGNQPQHF,NA,TRBV12-3/TRBV12-4,TRBD1,TRBJ1-5
TGTGCCAGCAGCTTGGGTACAGCGGGGTACAATGAGCAGTTCTTC,CASSLGTAGYNEQFF,NA,TRBV5-4,TRBD2,TRBJ2-1
TGCAGTGCGACCGGGACTCCCTTTGAGCAGTTCTTC,CSATGTPFEQFF,NA,TRBV20-1,NA,TRBJ2-1
TGCAGCGCCTCCCTAGGGAACTATGGCTACACCTTC,CSASLGNYGYTF,NA,TRBV29-1,NA,TRBJ1-2
TGTGCCAGCAGCTTAAGCGGTACTGGGGCCAACGTCCTGACTTTC,CASSLSGTGANVLTF,NA,TRBV7-9,NA,TRBJ2-6
TGCAGCTTTTCCGACAGCTTCCAAGAGACCCAGTACTTC,CSFSDSFQETQYF,NA,TRBV29-1,NA,TRBJ2-5
TGTGCCAGCAGAGTAGCGGGAAAGACCGGGGAGCTGTTTTTT,CASRVAGKTGELFF,NA,TRBV28,TRBD2,TRBJ2-2
TGTGCCAGTAGTATCCCTCAGAACTCTGGGGCCAACGTCCTGACTTTC,CASSIPQNSGANVLTF,NA,TRBV19,NA,TRBJ2-6
TGTGCCTGGAGCGGGACTCACGAGCAGTACTTC,CAWSGTHEQYF,NA,TRBV30,NA,TRBJ2-7
TGTGCCACCAGCAGGGGACAGGGCACAGATACGCAGTATTTT,CATSRGQGTDTQYF,NA,TRBV15,TRBD1,TRBJ2-3
TGCAGTGCTAGTCTTCACAATGAGCAGTTCTTC,CSASLHNEQFF,NA,TRBV20-1,NA,TRBJ2-1
TGTGCCAGCAGCTTACGAGCAGGGGGCTCGAGCAATCAGCCCCAGCATTTT,CASSLRAGGSSNQPQHF,NA,TRBV7-8,TRBD1,TRBJ1-5
TGTGCCTGGAGTCCCGACCGAGATCAGCCCCAGCATTTT,CAWSPDRDQPQHF,few,TRBV30,NA,TRBJ1-5
TGCAGTGCTCCCTCTAGCGGAGTAGCCAAAAACATTCAGTACTTC,CSAPSSGVAKNIQYF,NA,TRBV20-1,TRBD2,TRBJ2-4
TGTGCCACCTCAACAGGGGACTCATATGGCTACACCTTC,CATSTGDSYGYTF,few,TRBV24-1,TRBD1,TRBJ1-2
TGTGCCAGCAGGGCCCAGGGGGCAAACTACAATGAGCAGTTCTTC,CASRAQGANYNEQFF,NA,TRBV25-1,TRBD1,TRBJ2-1
TGCAGCGTCCGACAGGGGGACACTGAAGCTTTCTTT,CSVRQGDTEAFF,NA,TRBV29-1,TRBD1,TRBJ1-1
TGTGCCAGCAGTGAACGAACAGGGGGGACCTACGAGCAGTACTTC,CASSERTGGTYEQYF,NA,TRBV2,TRBD1,TRBJ2-7
TGTGCCAGCAGCTTGGTCAGAACCGGGACCGTCCCCAATGAGCAGTTCTTC,CASSLVRTGTVPNEQFF,NA,TRBV7-9,NA,TRBJ2-1
TGTGCCAGCACTTTACAGCTCGGGGGTTACGAGCAGTACTTC,CASTLQLGGYEQYF,NA,TRBV12-3/TRBV12-4,NA,TRBJ2-7
TGCAGTGCACCGCTTGGCGGGGTTTCCCAAGAGACCCAGTACTTC,CSAPLGGVSQETQYF,NA,TRBV20-1,NA,TRBJ2-5
TGTGCCTGGAGTGTACGGTTAGCGGGAGGCCACGGGGAGCTGTTTTTT,CAWSVRLAGGHGELFF,NA,TRBV30,TRBD2,TRBJ2-2
TGCAGTGCTAGCATCGACTGGACGCAGTATTTT,CSASIDWTQYF,NA,TRBV20-1,NA,TRBJ2-3
TGCGCCAGCAGCTTGGTTGGGGACGGGGAGCTGTTTTTT,CASSLVGDGELFF,NA,TRBV5-1,NA,TRBJ2-2
TGCGCCAGCAGCCAAGATGACAAAAACTATGGCTACACCTTC,CASSQDDKNYGYTF,NA,TRBV4-1,NA,TRBJ1-2
TGTGCCAGCAGCCCCCGGGGGCTAGCGGGAGGTAATGAGCAGTTCTTC,CASSPRGLAGGNEQFF,NA,TRBV7-3,TRBD2,TRBJ2-1
TGCGCCAGCACGGGACTAGCGGGCTCCTACAATGAGCAGTTCTTC,CASTGLAGSYNEQFF,once,TRBV4-3,TRBD2,TRBJ2-1
TGCGCCAGCAGCCGCCGACCCAGCGGGAGCGAGGGCGATGAGCAGTTCTTC,CASSRRPSGSEGDEQFF,once,TRBV4-3,TRBD2,TRBJ2-1
TGTGCCAGCAGCTTCGGCGGGAGAGATAATGAGCAGTTCTTC,CASSFGGRDNEQFF,NA,TRBV11-2,TRBD2,TRBJ2-1
TGTGCCAGCAGTTTCATCGGGAGGGTGTACGAGCAGTACTTC,CASSFIGRVYEQYF,NA,TRBV27,TRBD2,TRBJ2-7
TGTGCCAGCAGCCTAGAGGGGAGAGCGGGAAAAAACATTCAGTACTTC,CASSLEGRAGKNIQYF,NA,TRBV13,TRBD2,TRBJ2-4
TGCAGTGCTAGGGGACTAGATGGTTCCTACGAGCAGTACTTC,CSARGLDGSYEQYF,once,TRBV20-1,TRBD2,TRBJ2-7
TGCGCCAGCAGCCAAGGGCAGGGATCCACAGATACGCAGTATTTT,CASSQGQGSTDTQYF,NA,TRBV4-3,NA,TRBJ2-3
TGCGCCAGCAGCCAAAGTGGCCGGGACGGAGCCTACGAGCAGTACTTC,CASSQSGRDGAYEQYF,NA,TRBV4-1,NA,TRBJ2-7
TGCAGCGTTGAAAAATTGGGCGGCACTGAAGCTTTCTTT,CSVEKLGGTEAFF,NA,TRBV29-1,NA,TRBJ1-1
TGTGCCAGCAGCCCCGGGCATACGACTAACTATGGCTACACCTTC,CASSPGHTTNYGYTF,NA,TRBV12-3/TRBV12-4,NA,TRBJ1-2
TGTGCCAGCAGCTTAGTTGGCTCCCTTAATGAGCAGTTCTTC,CASSLVGSLNEQFF,NA,TRBV7-9,NA,TRBJ2-1
TGCGCCAGCAGCCCATGGACTAGCGGGAGCTACGAGCAGTACTTC,CASSPWTSGSYEQYF,NA,TRBV5-1,TRBD2,TRBJ2-7
TGTGCCAGCAGTTCCGTTCAGTTCAATCAGCCCCAGCATTTT,CASSSVQFNQPQHF,NA,TRBV28,NA,TRBJ1-5
TGCAGTGCTAGTCCTGGGCGGGGTAGCTCCTACAATGAGCAGTTCTTC,CSASPGRGSSYNEQFF,NA,TRBV20-1,NA,TRBJ2-1
TGCAGTGCCTCGGCGGGGCTAGCGGGATTGGGAGAGACCCAGTACTTC,CSASAGLAGLGETQYF,NA,TRBV20-1,TRBD2,TRBJ2-5
TGCAGTGGAGGGGGACGATCGGGTGGCTACACCTTC,CSGGGRSGGYTF,NA,TRBV20-1,NA,TRBJ1-2
TGTGCCTGGACCGAAGGGAACACTGAAGCTTTCTTT,CAWTEGNTEAFF,NA,TRBV30,NA,TRBJ1-1
TGTGCCTGGAGGGAAATAGGGGGCGCTTCTGGTCAGCAGTTCTTC,CAWREIGGASGQQFF,NA,TRBV30,TRBD1,TRBJ2-1